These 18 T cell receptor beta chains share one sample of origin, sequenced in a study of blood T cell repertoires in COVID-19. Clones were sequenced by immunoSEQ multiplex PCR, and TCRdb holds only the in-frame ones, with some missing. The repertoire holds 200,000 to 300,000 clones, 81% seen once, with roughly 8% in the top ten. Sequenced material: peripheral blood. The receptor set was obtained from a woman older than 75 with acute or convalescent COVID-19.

The CDR3 DNA sequence: TGTGCCTTGGGGTATTGGGCTAGCGGGAACACCGGGGAGCTGTTTTTT. Residues: CALGYWASGNTGELFF. The gene calls are TRBV30 and TRBJ2-2; 7 bases fit TRBD2. CDR3 length: 16 residues. The V gene's germline CDR1 is GTSNPN and CDR2 SVGIG (reference sequence). The ends lost 7 bases at V and 1 base at J; junction bases unmatched: 12.

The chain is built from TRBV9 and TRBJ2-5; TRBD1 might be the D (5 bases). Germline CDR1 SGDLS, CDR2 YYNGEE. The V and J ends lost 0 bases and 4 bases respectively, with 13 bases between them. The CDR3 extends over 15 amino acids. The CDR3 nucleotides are TGTGCCAGCAGCGTAGGGGCAGCGCAGGGAGAGACCCAGTACTTC. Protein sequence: CASSVGAAQGETQYF.

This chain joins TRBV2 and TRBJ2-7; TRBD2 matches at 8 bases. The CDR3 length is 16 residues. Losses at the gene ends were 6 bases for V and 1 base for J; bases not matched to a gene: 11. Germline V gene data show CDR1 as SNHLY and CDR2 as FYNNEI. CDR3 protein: CASRGTPGLGSYEQYF. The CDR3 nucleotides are TGTGCCAGCAGAGGGACCCCGGGACTAGGATCCTACGAGCAGTACTTC.

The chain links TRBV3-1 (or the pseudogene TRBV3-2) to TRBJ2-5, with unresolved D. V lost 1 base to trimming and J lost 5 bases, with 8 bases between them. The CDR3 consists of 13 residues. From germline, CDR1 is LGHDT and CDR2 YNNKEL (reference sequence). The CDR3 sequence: CASSQVAGETQYF. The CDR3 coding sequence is TGTGCCAGCAGCCAAGTGGCCGGGGAGACCCAGTACTTC.

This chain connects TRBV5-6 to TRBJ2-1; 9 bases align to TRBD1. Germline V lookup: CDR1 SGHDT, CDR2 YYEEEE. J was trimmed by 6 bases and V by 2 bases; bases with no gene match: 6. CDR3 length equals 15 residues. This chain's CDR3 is CASSFDGQGSNEQFF. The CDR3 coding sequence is TGTGCCAGCAGCTTCGACGGACAGGGGTCCAATGAGCAGTTCTTC.

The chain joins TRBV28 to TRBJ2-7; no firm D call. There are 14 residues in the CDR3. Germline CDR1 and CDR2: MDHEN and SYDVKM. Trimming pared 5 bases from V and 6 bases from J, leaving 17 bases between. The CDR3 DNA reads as TGTGCCAGCAGTCAAAATACTCTCCATCTCGAGCAGTACTTC. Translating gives CASSQNTLHLEQYF.

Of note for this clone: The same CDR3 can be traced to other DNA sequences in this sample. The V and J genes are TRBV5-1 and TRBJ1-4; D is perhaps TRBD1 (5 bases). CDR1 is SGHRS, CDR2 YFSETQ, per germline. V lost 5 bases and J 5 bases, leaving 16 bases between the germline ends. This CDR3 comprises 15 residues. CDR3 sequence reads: CASSLGGGENEKLFF. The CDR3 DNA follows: TGCGCCAGCAGTCTCGGAGGAGGGGAGAATGAAAAACTGTTTTTT.

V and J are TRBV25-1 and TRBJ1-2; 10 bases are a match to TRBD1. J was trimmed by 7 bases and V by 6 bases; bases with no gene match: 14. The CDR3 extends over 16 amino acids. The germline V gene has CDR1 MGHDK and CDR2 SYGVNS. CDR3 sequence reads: CASRATRETGGFGYTF. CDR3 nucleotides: TGTGCCAGCAGGGCCACCAGGGAGACAGGGGGCTTTGGCTACACCTTC.

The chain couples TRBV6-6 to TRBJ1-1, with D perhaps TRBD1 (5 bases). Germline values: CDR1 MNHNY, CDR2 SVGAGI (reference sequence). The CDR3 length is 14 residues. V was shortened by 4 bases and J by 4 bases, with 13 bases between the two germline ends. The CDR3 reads CASSSQVGGTEAFF. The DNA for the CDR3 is TGTGCCAGCAGTTCACAGGTGGGTGGCACTGAAGCTTTCTTT.

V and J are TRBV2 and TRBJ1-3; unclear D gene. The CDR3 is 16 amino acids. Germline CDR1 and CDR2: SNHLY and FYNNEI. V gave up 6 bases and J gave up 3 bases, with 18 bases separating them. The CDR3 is CASSLRRNQVGNTIYF. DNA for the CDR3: TGTGCCAGCAGCCTGCGAAGGAACCAGGTTGGAAACACCATATATTTT. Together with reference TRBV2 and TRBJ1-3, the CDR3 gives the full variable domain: EPEVTQTPSHQVTQMGQEVILRCVPISNHLYFYWYRQILGQKVEFLVSFYNNEISEKSEIFDDQFSVERPDGSNFTLKIRSTKLEDSAMYFCASSLRRNQVGNTIYFGEGSWLTVV.

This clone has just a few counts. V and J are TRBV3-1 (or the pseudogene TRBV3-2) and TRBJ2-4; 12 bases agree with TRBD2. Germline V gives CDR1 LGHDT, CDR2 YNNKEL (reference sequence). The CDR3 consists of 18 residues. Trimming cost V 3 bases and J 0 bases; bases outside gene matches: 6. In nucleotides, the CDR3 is TGTGCCAGCAGCCAGCTAGCGGGGGGGATACTAGCCAAAAACATTCAGTACTTC. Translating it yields CASSQLAGGILAKNIQYF.

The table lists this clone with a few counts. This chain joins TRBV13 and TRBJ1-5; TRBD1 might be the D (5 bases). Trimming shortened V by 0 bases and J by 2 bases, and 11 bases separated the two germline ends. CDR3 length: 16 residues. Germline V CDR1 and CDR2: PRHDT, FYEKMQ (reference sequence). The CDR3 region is CASSLGGAGRNQPQHF. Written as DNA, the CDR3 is TGTGCCAGCAGCTTAGGTGGGGCTGGACGCAATCAGCCCCAGCATTTT.

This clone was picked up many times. CDR3 sequence: CASSQWGLRYGELFF. The CDR3 DNA reads TGTGCCAGCAGCCAATGGGGACTACGTTACGGGGAGCTGTTTTTT. The V and J genes are TRBV14 and TRBJ2-2, with 7 bases identical to TRBD2. CDR1 is SGHDN, CDR2 FVKESK, per germline. With 2 bases clipped from V and 7 bases from J, the junction kept 7 bases outside the gene matches. The CDR3 is 15 residues long.

The CDR3 loop reads CAWSLGTSGISFF. Here the CDR3 DNA reads TGTGCCTGGAGCCTTGGGACTAGCGGGATTTCTTTCTTC. The chain has TRBV30 and TRBJ2-1, with TRBD2 matching over 13 bases. The germline CDR1 and CDR2 sequences are GTSNPN and SVGIG (reference sequence). Trimming at V came to 3 bases and at J to 16 bases, leaving 9 bases not matched to a gene. The CDR3 length is 13 residues.

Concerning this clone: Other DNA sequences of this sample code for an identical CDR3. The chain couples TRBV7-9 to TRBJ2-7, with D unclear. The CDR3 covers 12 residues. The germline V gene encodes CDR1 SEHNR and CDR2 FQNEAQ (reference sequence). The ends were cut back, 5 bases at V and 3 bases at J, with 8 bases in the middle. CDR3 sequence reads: CASSPTGYEQYF. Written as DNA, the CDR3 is TGTGCCAGCAGCCCCACTGGCTACGAGCAGTACTTC.

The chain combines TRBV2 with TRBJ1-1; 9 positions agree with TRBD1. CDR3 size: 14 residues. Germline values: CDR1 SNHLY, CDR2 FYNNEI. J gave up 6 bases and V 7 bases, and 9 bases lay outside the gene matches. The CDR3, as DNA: TGTGCCAGCAAAAGGACAGGGGTTGGGGCTGAAGCTTTCTTT. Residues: CASKRTGVGAEAFF.

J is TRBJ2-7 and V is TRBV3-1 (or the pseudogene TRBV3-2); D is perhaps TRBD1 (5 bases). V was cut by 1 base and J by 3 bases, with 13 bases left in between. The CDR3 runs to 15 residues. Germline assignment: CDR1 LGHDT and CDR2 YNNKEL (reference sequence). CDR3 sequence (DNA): TGTGCCAGCAGCCAAGGGGTCAGGGTAGGCTACGAGCAGTACTTC. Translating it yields CASSQGVRVGYEQYF.

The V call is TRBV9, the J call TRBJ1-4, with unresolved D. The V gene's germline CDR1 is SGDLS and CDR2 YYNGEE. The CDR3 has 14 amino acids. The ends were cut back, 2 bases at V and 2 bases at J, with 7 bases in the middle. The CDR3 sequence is CASSVTGTNEKLFF. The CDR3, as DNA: TGTGCCAGCAGCGTGACCGGGACTAATGAAAAACTGTTTTTT.